The sequence of this T cell receptor beta chain was determined in a study of regulatory T cells in long-lasting Graves disease. The sample holds many counts of this clonotype. The CDR3 contains 15 residues. Looked up from germline, CDR1 is MDHEN and CDR2 is SYDVKM. With 1 base removed from V and 7 bases from J, the gap between germline ends came to 13 bases. Combining iRepertoire HTBI primers with Arm-PCR of CDR3 regions, the authors built TCR beta libraries. TCRdb re-called the multiplex PCR reads through MiXCR, storing one row per CDR3 protein. The sample yields around 450,000 distinct CDR3 sequences, under 25% seen once. Time point meaning: persistent/refractory GD, antithyroid drugs over 5 years with positive TRAb. Construction of the TCR library relied on RNA isolated from PBMCs.

The chain employs TRBV28 and TRBJ1-4; tentatively, D is TRBD1 (6 bases). The sequence derives from a female donor with Graves disease. The source material was peripheral blood mononuclear cells (PBMCs), sampled when the disease was refractory, from a patient treated with antithyroid drugs. The CDR3 coding sequence is TGTGCCAGCAGTTTATTGGAGGGGGTCGGTGAAAAACTGTTTTTT. It is translated as CASSLLEGVGEKLFF. Combining the CDR3 with reference TRBV28 and TRBJ1-4 gives the whole variable domain DVKVTQSSRYLVKRTGEKVFLECVQDMDHENMFWYRQDPGLGLRLIYFSYDVKMKEKGDIPEGYSVSREKKERFSLILESASTNQTSMYLCASSLLEGVGEKLFFGSGTQLSVL.